The 31 T cell receptor beta chains below were found in one sample sequenced in a study of blood T cell repertoires in COVID-19. Produced via immunoSEQ multiplex PCR; TCRdb's table is partial and in-frame only. The sample includes around 82,000 clones, less than 90% of them seen just once. Specimen: peripheral blood. These TCRs come from an older man with COVID-19, enrolled during active disease.

CDR3 sequence (DNA): TGTGCCAGCAGGCTGGTAGCGGAGCAGTTCTTC. This sequence encodes CASRLVAEQFF. V gene TRBV6-5 combines with J gene TRBJ2-1, with D perhaps TRBD2 (5 bases). CDR3 length equals 11 residues. Looked up from germline, CDR1 is MNHEY and CDR2 is SVGAGI. Trimming left V 6 bases short and J 10 bases short, with 10 bases between.

CDR3 sequence (DNA): TGTGCCAGCGGGGAGAGCGGGGGGGCAGATACGCAGTATTTT. Its protein is CASGESGGADTQYF. V usage is TRBV6-5 and J usage is TRBJ2-3; 10 positions match TRBD2. Per the germline V gene, CDR1 is MNHEY and CDR2 is SVGAGI. J was trimmed by 4 bases and V by 8 bases; bases with no gene match: 6. There are 14 residues in the CDR3.

The J gene is TRBJ2-7, the V gene TRBV5-6; D not certain. Germline V CDR1 and CDR2: SGHDT, YYEEEE. The CDR3 extends over 12 amino acids. V was shortened by 2 bases and J by 1 base, with 4 bases between the two germline ends. The CDR3 protein is CASSFTSYEQYF. The CDR3 nucleotides are TGTGCCAGCAGCTTCACTTCCTACGAGCAGTACTTC.

This chain uses TRBV11-3 with TRBJ1-3, with no clear D. The CDR3 sequence is 15 residues long. Germline loops: CDR1 SGHNT, CDR2 YENEEA. V was cut by 5 bases and J by 1 base, with 12 bases left in between. CDR3 bases: TGTGCCAGCAGCGCACCGGGGAAGTCTGGAAACACCATATATTTT. Translating gives CASSAPGKSGNTIYF.

Regarding this clone: The sample carries other DNA sequences with the same CDR3. This sequence joins TRBV18 and TRBJ2-7; 8 bases agree with TRBD1. The CDR3 contains 14 residues. With V trimmed by 3 bases and J by 1 base, 2 bases remained unmatched. Germline CDR1 KGHSH, CDR2 LQKENI. In DNA form, the CDR3 reads TGTGCCAGCTCACCCGGGACAGGTTCCTACGAGCAGTACTTC. This translates into CASSPGTGSYEQYF.

Here the CDR3 DNA reads TGTGCCAGCAGCTTACGGGGGCCCCAGCATTTT. It codes for CASSLRGPQHF. V and J are TRBV7-9 and TRBJ1-5; D remains ambiguous. This CDR3 region has 11 residues. Germline V gene sequence: CDR1 SEHNR, CDR2 FQNEAQ (reference sequence). The ends were cut back, 2 bases at V and 9 bases at J, with 5 bases in the middle. Supplemented by reference TRBV7-9 and TRBJ1-5, the full variable domain reads DTGVSQNPRHKITKRGQNVTFRCDPISEHNRLYWYRQTLGQGPEFLTYFQNEAQLEKSRLLSDRFSAERPKGSFSTLEIQRTEQGDSAMYLCASSLRGPQHFGDGTRLSIL.

This clone came up once. The DNA of the CDR3 is TGTGCCAGCAGCTCGAACGGGTTATCACCCCTCCACTTT. This sequence encodes CASSSNGLSPLHF. The gene calls are TRBV11-3 and TRBJ1-6; D ambiguous. V was cut by 4 bases and J by 10 bases, with 11 bases left in between. The CDR3 totals 13 residues. Germline V gene data show CDR1 as SGHNT and CDR2 as YENEEA.

CDR3 residues: CASKRSGADNEQFF. The CDR3 bases are TGTGCCAGCAAACGTAGCGGGGCAGACAATGAGCAGTTCTTC. The rearrangement links TRBV6-6 to TRBJ2-1; TRBD2 aligns across 8 bases. The CDR3 is 14 residues long. V dropped 7 bases and J dropped 5; count of bases not matched to a gene: 7. From germline, CDR1 is MNHNY and CDR2 SVGAGI (reference sequence).

This chain links TRBV4-2 with TRBJ2-5; 8 bases align to TRBD2. In germline, CDR1 is LGHNA, CDR2 YNFKEQ. The CDR3 length is 17 residues. Unmatched junction bases numbered 12, after V lost 1 base and J lost 5 bases. The CDR3 region is CASSQVSTSVSRETQYF. In DNA, the CDR3 is TGTGCCAGCAGCCAAGTCTCGACTAGCGTGAGTAGGGAGACCCAGTACTTC.

The CDR3 sequence is CASSPIQGLSTDEQFF. The DNA of the CDR3 is TGTGCCAGCTCACCGATACAGGGGTTAAGCACAGATGAGCAGTTCTTC. The chain links TRBV18 to TRBJ2-1; 7 positions agree with TRBD1. The CDR3 is 16 amino acids. V was clipped by 3 bases and J by 8 bases; unmatched bases: 13. Looked up from germline, CDR1 is KGHSH and CDR2 is LQKENI.

The V gene is TRBV12-5, the J gene TRBJ1-2, with unresolved D. The V gene's germline CDR1 is LGHNT and CDR2 FRNRAP. This CDR3 has 14 amino acids. The V end lost 0 bases, the J end lost 2 bases, and 7 bases lay between the germline ends. The CDR3 nucleotides read TGTGCTAGTGGTTTGGTAGAGGCGAACTATGGCTACACCTTC. Protein sequence: CASGLVEANYGYTF.

V and J are TRBV7-2 and TRBJ1-1; 11 nucleotides align to TRBD1. V trimming: 1 base; J trimming: 4 bases; junction bases outside the gene matches: 5. Germline V gene sequence: CDR1 SGHTA, CDR2 FQGNSA. CDR3 length: 16 residues. CDR3 sequence (DNA): TGTGCCAGCAGCTTAGGGGGACAGGGGGTCGGCACTGAAGCTTTCTTT. This encodes CASSLGGQGVGTEAFF.

The chain carries TRBV2 and TRBJ1-5; D not certain. CDR3 length: 13 amino acids. V was trimmed by 1 base and J by 9 bases, leaving 10 bases between them. Germline-derived CDR1 and CDR2 are SNHLY and FYNNEI. In DNA form, the CDR3 reads TGTGCCAGCAGTGAAGGAGTGGGGAGGCCCCAGCATTTT. Encoded protein: CASSEGVGRPQHF.

The chain is built from TRBV18 and TRBJ2-7; 7 bases are a match to TRBD1. The CDR3 has 14 amino acids. Trimming removed 6 bases from V and 0 bases from J; junction bases left unmatched: 5. Germline CDR1 KGHSH, CDR2 LQKENI. CDR3 bases: TGTGCCAGCTCCGGGACAGCCACCTCCTACGAGCAGTACTTC. This sequence encodes CASSGTATSYEQYF.

The rearrangement uses TRBV5-8 and TRBJ1-4, with a possible D match to TRBD1 (5 bases). Per the germline V gene, CDR1 is SGHTS and CDR2 is YDEGEE. The CDR3 contains 14 residues. Trimming stripped 4 bases from V and 6 bases from J, with 13 bases between. The CDR3 nucleotides read TGTGCCAGCAGCCCCCCGGGCAGGGATGAAAAACTGTTTTTT. This translates into CASSPPGRDEKLFF.

This clone was found once. The gene calls are TRBV5-5 and TRBJ1-5, with TRBD1 identical over 10 bases. This CDR3 region has 16 residues. Trimming cost V 1 base and J 5 bases; bases outside gene matches: 6. Germline CDR1 and CDR2: SGHKS and YYEKEE (reference sequence). The CDR3 protein is CASSLFGTGEDQPQHF. The CDR3 nucleotides read TGTGCCAGCAGCTTGTTCGGGACAGGGGAGGATCAGCCCCAGCATTTT.

The rearrangement uses TRBV19 and TRBJ2-4; 7 positions match TRBD1. Per the germline V gene, CDR1 is LNHDA and CDR2 is SQIVND (reference sequence). CDR3 size: 15 residues. The V segment lost 6 bases and the J segment 1 base; nucleotides outside the gene matches: 6. The CDR3 here is CASSKTGVAKNIQYF. The CDR3 nucleotides are TGTGCCAGTAGCAAAACAGGGGTGGCCAAAAACATTCAGTACTTC.

This chain connects TRBV6-6 to TRBJ1-5; D may be TRBD1 (6 bases). The CDR3 loop spans 14 amino acids. Germline values: CDR1 MNHNY, CDR2 SVGAGI (reference sequence). The V and J ends lost 5 bases and 7 bases respectively, with 15 bases between them. CDR3 in DNA: TGTGCCAGCAGTAAAACAGGGTGGGGACAGCCCCAGCATTTT. It specifies CASSKTGWGQPQHF.

The chain joins TRBV27 to TRBJ2-7; D perhaps matches TRBD2 (5 bases). Looked up from germline, CDR1 is MNHEY and CDR2 is SMNVEV (reference sequence). This CDR3 region has 15 residues. Trimming removed 5 bases from V and 1 base from J, with 15 bases in between. CDR3 sequence: CASSPLSRDSYEQYF. The CDR3 DNA reads TGTGCCAGCAGTCCCTTGTCGAGGGATTCCTACGAGCAGTACTTC.

The CDR3 reads CASSPDGTGNSQPQHF. The DNA for the CDR3 is TGTGCCAGCAGCCCAGATGGGACAGGGAACAGTCAGCCCCAGCATTTT. The V call is TRBV2, the J call TRBJ1-5; TRBD1 aligns across 9 bases. The CDR3 totals 16 residues. CDR1 SNHLY and CDR2 FYNNEI come from the germline V gene. V shed 6 bases and J 6 bases; nucleotides not matched to a gene: 12.

This sequence joins TRBV5-4 and TRBJ2-1, with 9 bases identical to TRBD2. Germline values: CDR1 SGHNT, CDR2 YYREEE (reference sequence). This CDR3 comprises 14 residues. V lost 2 bases to trimming and J lost 10 bases; unmatched junction nucleotides: 7. The CDR3 region is CASSFLAGTREQFF. The CDR3 DNA is TGTGCCAGCAGCTTTCTAGCGGGGACGAGGGAGCAGTTCTTC.

The genes are TRBV4-2 and TRBJ2-1; 14 nucleotides align to TRBD2. Germline CDR1 reads LGHNA; CDR2 reads YNFKEQ. The ends lost 0 bases at V and 6 bases at J; junction bases unmatched: 1. CDR3 size: 16 residues. CDR3 in amino acids: CASSQDGTSGGNEQFF. The CDR3, as DNA: TGTGCCAGCAGCCAAGATGGGACTAGCGGGGGCAATGAGCAGTTCTTC.

The chain joins TRBV7-3 to TRBJ2-1, with D perhaps TRBD1 (7 bases). Germline lookup yields CDR1 SGHTA and CDR2 FQGTGA. Trimming shortened V by 2 bases and J by 4 bases, and 9 bases separated the two germline ends. This CDR3 contains 14 residues. As DNA, the CDR3 is TGTGCCAGCAGCTTAGCGGGACAGTACAATGAGCAGTTCTTC. This encodes CASSLAGQYNEQFF.

V and J are TRBV7-9 and TRBJ2-5; 7 bases agree with TRBD1. This CDR3 comprises 15 residues. V gave up 3 bases and J gave up 2 bases; unmatched junction bases: 6. CDR1 is SEHNR, CDR2 FQNEAQ, per germline (reference sequence). CDR3 in DNA: TGTGCCAGCAGCTTCGGCAGGGGGAGTCAAGAGACCCAGTACTTC. It specifies CASSFGRGSQETQYF.

The chain couples TRBV5-1 to TRBJ2-7, with 8 nucleotides matching TRBD1. V lost 5 bases and J lost 4; bases outside the gene matches: 8. CDR3 size: 14 residues. Germline assignment: CDR1 SGHRS and CDR2 YFSETQ. The CDR3 reads CASSLQGAEYEQYF. Here the CDR3 DNA reads TGCGCCAGCAGTTTGCAGGGGGCTGAGTACGAGCAGTACTTC.

This chain connects TRBV5-4 to TRBJ1-6, with D tentatively TRBD1 (5 bases). Trimming cost V 4 bases and J 10 bases, with 9 bases left between them. The CDR3 has 12 residues. CDR1 is SGHNT and CDR2 is YYREEE in the germline V gene (reference sequence). The CDR3 DNA reads TGTGCCAGCAGCCGACAGAAGTCACCCCTCCACTTT. It yields the protein CASSRQKSPLHF.

The chain is built from TRBV7-6 and TRBJ1-6; D is possibly TRBD1 (5 bases). This CDR3 comprises 14 residues. The germline V gene encodes CDR1 SGHVS and CDR2 FNYEAQ. V was shortened by 5 bases and J by 12 bases, with 17 bases between the two germline ends. Written as DNA, the CDR3 is TGTGCCAGCAGCCCCCCTCGGACAATCGGACCCCTCCACTTT. Its protein product is CASSPPRTIGPLHF.

The chain employs TRBV5-4 and TRBJ1-4, with D perhaps TRBD1 (6 bases). Looked up from germline, CDR1 is SGHNT and CDR2 is YYREEE (reference sequence). The CDR3 totals 13 residues. V gave up 2 bases and J gave up 5 bases, with 7 bases separating them. Here the CDR3 DNA reads TGTGCCAGCAGCTTCGGACAGAATGAAAAACTGTTTTTT. Translating gives CASSFGQNEKLFF.

The chain has TRBV6-6 and TRBJ1-5; 9 nucleotides align to TRBD1. The CDR3 extends over 14 amino acids. CDR1 and CDR2 from the germline V gene are MNHNY and SVGAGI (reference sequence). Losses at the gene ends were 5 bases for V and 5 bases for J; bases not matched to a gene: 4. The CDR3 sequence: CASSKDRGYQPQHF. The CDR3 nucleotides are TGTGCCAGCAGTAAGGACAGGGGATATCAGCCCCAGCATTTT.

The chain uses TRBV6-6 and TRBJ2-7; 9 nucleotides match TRBD1. There are 16 residues in the CDR3. Trimming took 2 bases from V and 2 from J; bases not matched to a gene: 7. Per the germline V gene, CDR1 is MNHNY and CDR2 is SVGAGI (reference sequence). The CDR3, as DNA: TGTGCCAGCAGTTACCCGGGACAGGGTTTTACCTACGAGCAGTACTTC. Translated, it gives CASSYPGQGFTYEQYF.

This chain connects TRBV11-3 to TRBJ2-7; TRBD1 matches at 8 bases. Per the germline V gene, CDR1 is SGHNT and CDR2 is YENEEA. Germline trimming cut 0 bases from V and 3 bases from J; bases unmatched to any gene: 4. The CDR3 loop spans 15 amino acids. The CDR3 here is CASSLDPGQDYEQYF. In DNA, the CDR3 is TGTGCCAGCAGCTTAGATCCGGGACAGGACTACGAGCAGTACTTC.